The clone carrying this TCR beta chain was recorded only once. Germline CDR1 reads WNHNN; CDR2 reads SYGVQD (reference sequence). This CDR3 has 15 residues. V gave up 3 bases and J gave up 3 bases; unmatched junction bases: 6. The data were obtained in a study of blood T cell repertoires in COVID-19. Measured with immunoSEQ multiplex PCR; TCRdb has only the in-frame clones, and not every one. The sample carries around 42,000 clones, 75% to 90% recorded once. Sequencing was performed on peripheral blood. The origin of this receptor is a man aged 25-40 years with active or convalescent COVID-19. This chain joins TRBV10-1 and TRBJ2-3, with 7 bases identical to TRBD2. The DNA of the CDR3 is TGCGCCAGCAGTGAAGGGAGCGGGACTACAGATACGCAGTATTTT. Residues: CASSEGSGTTDTQYF.